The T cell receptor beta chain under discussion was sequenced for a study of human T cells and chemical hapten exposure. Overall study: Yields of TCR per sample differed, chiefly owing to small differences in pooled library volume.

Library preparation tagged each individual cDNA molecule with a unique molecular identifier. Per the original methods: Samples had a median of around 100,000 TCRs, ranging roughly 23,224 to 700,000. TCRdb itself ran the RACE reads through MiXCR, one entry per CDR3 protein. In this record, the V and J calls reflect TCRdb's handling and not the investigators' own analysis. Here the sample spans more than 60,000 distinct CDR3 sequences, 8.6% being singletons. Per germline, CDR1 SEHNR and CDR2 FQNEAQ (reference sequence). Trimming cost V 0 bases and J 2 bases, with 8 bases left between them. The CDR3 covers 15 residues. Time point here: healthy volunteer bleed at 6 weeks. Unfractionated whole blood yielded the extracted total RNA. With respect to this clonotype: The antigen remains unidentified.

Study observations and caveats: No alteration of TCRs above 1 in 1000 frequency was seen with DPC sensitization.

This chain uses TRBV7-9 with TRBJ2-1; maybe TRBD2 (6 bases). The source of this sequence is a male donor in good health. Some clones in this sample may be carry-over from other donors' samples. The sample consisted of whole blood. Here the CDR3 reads CASSLAGEAYNEQFF. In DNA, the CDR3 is TGTGCCAGCAGCTTAGCGGGGGAGGCCTACAATGAGCAGTTCTTC.